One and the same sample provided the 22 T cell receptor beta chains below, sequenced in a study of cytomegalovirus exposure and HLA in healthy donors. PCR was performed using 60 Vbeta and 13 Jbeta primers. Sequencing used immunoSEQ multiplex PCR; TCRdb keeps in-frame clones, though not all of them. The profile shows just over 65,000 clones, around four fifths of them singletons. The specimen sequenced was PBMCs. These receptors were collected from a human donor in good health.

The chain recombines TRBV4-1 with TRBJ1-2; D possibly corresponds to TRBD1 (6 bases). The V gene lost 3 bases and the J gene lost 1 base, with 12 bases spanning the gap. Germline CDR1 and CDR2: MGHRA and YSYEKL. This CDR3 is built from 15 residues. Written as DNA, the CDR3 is TGCGCCAGCAGCCACCTCGGACAGTTTAACTATGGCTACACCTTC. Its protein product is CASSHLGQFNYGYTF.

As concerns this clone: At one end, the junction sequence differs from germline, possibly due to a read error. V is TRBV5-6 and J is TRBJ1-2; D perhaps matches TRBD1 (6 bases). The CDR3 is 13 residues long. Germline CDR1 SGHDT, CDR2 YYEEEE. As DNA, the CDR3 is TGTGCCAGCAGCTTGTGGGGGGGGCATGGCTACCCCTTC. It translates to CASSLWGGHGYPF.

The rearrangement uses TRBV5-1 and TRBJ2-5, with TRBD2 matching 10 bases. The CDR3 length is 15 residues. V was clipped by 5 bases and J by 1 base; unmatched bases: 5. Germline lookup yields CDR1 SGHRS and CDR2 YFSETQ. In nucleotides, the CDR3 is TGCGCCAGCAGTACCCTAGCGGGAGTCCAAGAGACCCAGTACTTC. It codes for CASSTLAGVQETQYF.

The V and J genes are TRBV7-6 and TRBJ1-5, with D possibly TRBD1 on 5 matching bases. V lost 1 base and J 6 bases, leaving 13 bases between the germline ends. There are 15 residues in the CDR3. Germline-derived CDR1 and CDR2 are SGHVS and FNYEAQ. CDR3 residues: CASSLGQGKGQPQHF. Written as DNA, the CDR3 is TGTGCCAGCAGCTTAGGGCAGGGTAAGGGTCAGCCCCAGCATTTT.

The CDR3 region is CASSDYFGTGINEQFF. The CDR3 DNA is TGTGCCAGCAGTGATTATTTCGGGACAGGGATAAATGAGCAGTTCTTC. The chain is built from TRBV6-1 and TRBJ2-1; 9 nucleotides line up with TRBD1. The germline gives CDR1 MNHNS, CDR2 SASEGT. The CDR3 runs 16 residues. V was pared by 3 bases and J by 7 bases, with 10 bases of the junction left unmatched.

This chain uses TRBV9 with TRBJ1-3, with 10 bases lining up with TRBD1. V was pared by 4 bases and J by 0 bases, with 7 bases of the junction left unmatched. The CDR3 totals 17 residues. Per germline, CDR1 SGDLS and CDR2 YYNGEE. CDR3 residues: CASSLRTGGYSGNTIYF. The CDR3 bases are TGTGCCAGCAGCCTTCGGACAGGGGGTTACTCTGGAAACACCATATATTTT.

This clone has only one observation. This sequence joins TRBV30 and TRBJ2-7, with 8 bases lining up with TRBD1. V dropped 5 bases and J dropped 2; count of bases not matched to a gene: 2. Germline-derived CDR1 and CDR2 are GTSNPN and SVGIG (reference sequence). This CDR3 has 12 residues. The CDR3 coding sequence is TGTGCCTGGCAGACAGGGGCCTACGAGCAGTACTTC. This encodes CAWQTGAYEQYF.

CDR3 region: CASRDSGTGEEQYF. The CDR3 DNA follows: TGTGCCAGCAGAGACTCCGGGACAGGGGAAGAGCAGTACTTC. V usage is TRBV2 and J usage is TRBJ2-7; 10 bases are shared with TRBD1. V gave up 6 bases and J gave up 7 bases; unmatched junction bases: 9. CDR1 and CDR2 from the germline V gene are SNHLY and FYNNEI. CDR3 length: 14 residues.

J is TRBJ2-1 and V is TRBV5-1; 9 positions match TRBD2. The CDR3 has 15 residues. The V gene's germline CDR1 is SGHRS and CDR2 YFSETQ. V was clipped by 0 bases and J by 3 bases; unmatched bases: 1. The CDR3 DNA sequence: TGCGCCAGCAGCTTGGTAGCGGGGGACTACAATGAGCAGTTCTTC. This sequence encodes CASSLVAGDYNEQFF.

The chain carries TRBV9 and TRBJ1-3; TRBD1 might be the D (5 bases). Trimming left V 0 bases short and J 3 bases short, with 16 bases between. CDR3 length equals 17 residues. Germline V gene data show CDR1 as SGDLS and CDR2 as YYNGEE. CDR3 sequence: CASSVVSGALNGNTIYF. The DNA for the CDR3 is TGTGCCAGCAGCGTAGTTTCTGGGGCGCTTAATGGAAACACCATATATTTT. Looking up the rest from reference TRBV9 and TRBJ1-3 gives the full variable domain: DSGVTQTPKHLITATGQRVTLRCSPRSGDLSVYWYQQSLDQGLQFLIQYYNGEERAKGNILERFSAQQFPDLHSELNLSSLELGDSALYFCASSVVSGALNGNTIYFGEGSWLTVV.

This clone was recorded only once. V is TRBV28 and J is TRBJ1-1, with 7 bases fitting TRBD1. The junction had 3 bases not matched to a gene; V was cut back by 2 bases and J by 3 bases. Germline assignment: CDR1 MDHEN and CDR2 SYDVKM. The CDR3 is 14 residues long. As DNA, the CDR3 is TGTGCCAGCAGTTTACCGCAGGGGGACACTGAAGCTTTCTTT. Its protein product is CASSLPQGDTEAFF. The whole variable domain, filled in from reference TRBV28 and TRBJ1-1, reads DVKVTQSSRYLVKRTGEKVFLECVQDMDHENMFWYRQDPGLGLRLIYFSYDVKMKEKGDIPEGYSVSREKKERFSLILESASTNQTSMYLCASSLPQGDTEAFFGQGTRLTVV.

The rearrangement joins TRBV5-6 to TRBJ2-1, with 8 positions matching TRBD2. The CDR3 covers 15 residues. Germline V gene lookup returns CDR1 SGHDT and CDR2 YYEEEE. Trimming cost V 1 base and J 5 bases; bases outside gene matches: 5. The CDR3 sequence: CASSLWRGVNNEQFF. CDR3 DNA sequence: TGTGCCAGCAGCTTGTGGCGGGGGGTAAACAATGAGCAGTTCTTC.

The CDR3 loop is CASNTGPGQTDTQYF. In DNA form, the CDR3 reads TGTGCCAGCAACACTGGGCCGGGACAAACGGATACGCAGTATTTT. This sequence joins TRBV11-1 and TRBJ2-3; D might be TRBD1 (6 bases). Looked up from germline, CDR1 is SGHAT and CDR2 is FQDESV (reference sequence). V lost 7 bases and J 6 bases, leaving 20 bases between the germline ends. CDR3 length equals 15 residues.

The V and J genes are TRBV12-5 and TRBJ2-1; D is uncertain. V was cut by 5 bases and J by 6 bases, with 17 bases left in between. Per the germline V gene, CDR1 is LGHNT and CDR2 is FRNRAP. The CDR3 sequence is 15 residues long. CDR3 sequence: CASGPASQAVNEQFF. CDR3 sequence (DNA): TGTGCTAGTGGTCCCGCCTCGCAGGCCGTCAATGAGCAGTTCTTC.

For the CDR3, the DNA is TGTGCCAGCAGCTTGTGGGCCACTGAGCAGTACTTC. Translated, it gives CASSLWATEQYF. The chain recombines TRBV5-4 with TRBJ2-7; D gene unclear. The V end lost 1 base, the J end lost 7 bases, and 9 bases lay between the germline ends. Per germline, CDR1 SGHNT and CDR2 YYREEE (reference sequence). The CDR3 length is 12 residues.

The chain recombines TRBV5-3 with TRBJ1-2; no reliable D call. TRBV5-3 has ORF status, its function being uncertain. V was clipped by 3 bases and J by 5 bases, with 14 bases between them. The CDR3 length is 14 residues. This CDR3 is CARSCTGNQYGYTF. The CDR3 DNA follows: TGTGCCAGAAGCTGTACCGGGAACCAATATGGCTACACCTTC.

Here the CDR3 DNA reads TGTGCCAGCAAGGGAGAACTAGCGGGGAAGGGGGGGACCCAGTACTTC. Its translation: CASKGELAGKGGTQYF. V gene TRBV2 combines with J gene TRBJ2-5, with 10 bases identical to TRBD2. J was trimmed by 7 bases and V by 7 bases; bases with no gene match: 15. This CDR3 comprises 16 residues. CDR1 SNHLY and CDR2 FYNNEI come from the germline V gene.

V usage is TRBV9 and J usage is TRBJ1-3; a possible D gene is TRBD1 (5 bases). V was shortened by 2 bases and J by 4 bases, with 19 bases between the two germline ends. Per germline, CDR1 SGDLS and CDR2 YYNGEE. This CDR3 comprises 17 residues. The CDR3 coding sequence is TGTGCCAGCAGCGTGTTACAGGTACCGGTTGGAGGAAACACCATATATTTT. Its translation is CASSVLQVPVGGNTIYF.

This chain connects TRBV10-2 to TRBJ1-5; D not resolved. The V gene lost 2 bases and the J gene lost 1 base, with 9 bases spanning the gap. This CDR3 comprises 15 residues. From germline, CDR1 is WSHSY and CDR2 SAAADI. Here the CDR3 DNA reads TGCGCCAGCAGTGAGGCCGGGATGAGCAATCAGCCCCAGCATTTT. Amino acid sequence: CASSEAGMSNQPQHF.

The CDR3 DNA sequence: TGTGCCAGCAGCCAAGGGGACAGTTCCTACGAGCAGTACTTC. Translated, it gives CASSQGDSSYEQYF. This chain connects TRBV9 to TRBJ2-7; 7 bases are shared with TRBD1. The CDR3 has 14 residues. From germline, CDR1 is SGDLS and CDR2 YYNGEE. Trimming removed 4 bases from V and 1 base from J; junction bases left unmatched: 5.

The CDR3 protein is CASSIGRGNEQFF. CDR3 coding DNA: TGTGCCAGCAGCATAGGCAGGGGGAATGAGCAGTTCTTC. V gene TRBV21-1 combines with J gene TRBJ2-1; the D call in the table, TRBD1, was not verified against the DNA. TRBV21-1 represents a pseudogene. The CDR3 has 13 residues.

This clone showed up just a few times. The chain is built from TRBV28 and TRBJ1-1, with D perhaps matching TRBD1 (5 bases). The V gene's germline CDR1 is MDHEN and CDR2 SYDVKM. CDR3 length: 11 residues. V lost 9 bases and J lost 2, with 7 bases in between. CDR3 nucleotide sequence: TGTGCCAGTACAGGTAACACTGAAGCTTTCTTT. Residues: CASTGNTEAFF.